The text below deals with one T cell receptor (beta chain). Its antigen is as yet unknown. It was patients with CD8+CD57+ cell expansion by flow cytometry who were chosen for sequencing. Each patient carried a diagnosis of severe acquired aplastic anemia. Patients had undergone no therapy by the time their blood was sampled. Template material for TCR beta VDJ and CDR3 profiling consisted of genomic DNA. TCRdb analysed the reads with MiXCR anew, one entry per CDR3 protein. This table has more than 15,000 distinct CDR3 sequences, more than 30% appearing once. The data were obtained in a study of CD8+CD57+ T cells in acquired aplastic anemia. There are 15 residues in the CDR3. Germline trimming cut 0 bases from V and 7 bases from J; bases unmatched to any gene: 7. Germline V gene sequence: CDR1 LNHNV, CDR2 YYDKDF (reference sequence). General study results and limits: Significant differences in CD8+ Simpson's diversity were not observed between patients and controls. In common between the patients and the controls were around 30 CD8+ CDR3 sequences. In the patients, CD8+CD57+ cells came out less diverse than the total CD4+ and CD8+ pools.

The sequence was obtained from a human donor with aplastic anemia. The chain carries TRBV15 and TRBJ2-5, with 8 bases that match TRBD2. Sequencing input: CD8+CD57+ T cells sorted from PBMCs. Regarding subset: bead-enriched CD8+CD57+ effector memory T cells from SAA patients. The CDR3 protein is CATSRDGGLEGTQYF. In DNA form, the CDR3 reads TGTGCCACCAGCAGAGATGGGGGACTAGAGGGGACCCAGTACTTC. Supplemented by reference TRBV15 and TRBJ2-5, the full variable domain reads DAMVIQNPRYQVTQFGKPVTLSCSQTLNHNVMYWYQQKSSQAPKLLFHYYDKDFNNEADTPDNFQSRRPNTSFCFLDIRSPGLGDTAMYLCATSRDGGLEGTQYFGPGTRLLVL.